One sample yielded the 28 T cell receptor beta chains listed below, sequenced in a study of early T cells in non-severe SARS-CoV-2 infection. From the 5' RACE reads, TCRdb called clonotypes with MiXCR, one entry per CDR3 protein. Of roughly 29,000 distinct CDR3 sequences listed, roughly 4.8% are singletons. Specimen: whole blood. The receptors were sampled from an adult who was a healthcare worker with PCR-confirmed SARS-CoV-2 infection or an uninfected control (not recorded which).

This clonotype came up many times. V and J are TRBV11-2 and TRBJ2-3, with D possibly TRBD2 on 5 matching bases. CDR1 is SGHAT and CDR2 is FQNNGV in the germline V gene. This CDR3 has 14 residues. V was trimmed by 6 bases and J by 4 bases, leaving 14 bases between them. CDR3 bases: TGTGCCAGCAGTCTCCGACGAGGGCCAGATACGCAGTATTTT. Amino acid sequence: CASSLRRGPDTQYF.

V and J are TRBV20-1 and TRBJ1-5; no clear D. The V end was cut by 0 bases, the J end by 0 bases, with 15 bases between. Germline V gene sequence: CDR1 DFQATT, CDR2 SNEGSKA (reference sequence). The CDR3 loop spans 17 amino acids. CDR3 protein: CSARDLLQKNSNQPQHF. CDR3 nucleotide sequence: TGCAGTGCTAGAGATTTACTGCAGAAAAATAGCAATCAGCCCCAGCATTTT.

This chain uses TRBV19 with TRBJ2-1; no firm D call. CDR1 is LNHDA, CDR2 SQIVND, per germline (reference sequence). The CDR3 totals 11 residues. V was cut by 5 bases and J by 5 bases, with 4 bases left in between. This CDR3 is CASSANNEQFF. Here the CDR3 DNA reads TGTGCCAGTAGTGCGAACAATGAGCAGTTCTTC.

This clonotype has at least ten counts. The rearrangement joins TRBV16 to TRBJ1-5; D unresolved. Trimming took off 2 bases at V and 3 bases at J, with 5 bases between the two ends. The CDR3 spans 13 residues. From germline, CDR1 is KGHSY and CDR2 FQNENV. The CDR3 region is CASSQGPNQPQHF. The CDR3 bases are TGTGCCAGCAGCCAAGGGCCCAATCAGCCCCAGCATTTT.

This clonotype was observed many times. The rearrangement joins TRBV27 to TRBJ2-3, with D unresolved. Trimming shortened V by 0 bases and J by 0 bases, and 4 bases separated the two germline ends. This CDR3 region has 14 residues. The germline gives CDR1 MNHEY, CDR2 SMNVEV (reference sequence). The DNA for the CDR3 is TGTGCCAGCAGTTTATCGTCTAGCACAGATACGCAGTATTTT. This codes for CASSLSSSTDTQYF.

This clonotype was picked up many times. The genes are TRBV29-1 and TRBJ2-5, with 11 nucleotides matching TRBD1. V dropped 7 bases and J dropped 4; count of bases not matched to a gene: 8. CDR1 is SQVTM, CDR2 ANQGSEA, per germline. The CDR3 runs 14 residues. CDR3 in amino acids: CSGIRTGGGETQYF. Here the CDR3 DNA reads TGCAGCGGGATACGGACAGGGGGCGGAGAGACCCAGTACTTC.

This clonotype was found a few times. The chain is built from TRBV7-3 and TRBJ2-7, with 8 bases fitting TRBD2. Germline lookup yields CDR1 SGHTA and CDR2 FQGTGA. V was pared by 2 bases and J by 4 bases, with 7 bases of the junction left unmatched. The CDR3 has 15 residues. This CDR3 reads CASSLSSGSYYEQYF. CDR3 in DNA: TGTGCCAGCAGCTTATCAAGCGGGAGTTATTACGAGCAGTACTTC. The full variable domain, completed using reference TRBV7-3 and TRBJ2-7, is GAGVSQTPSNKVTEKGKYVELRCDPISGHTALYWYRQSLGQGPEFLIYFQGTGAADDSGLPNDRFFAVRPEGSVSTLKIQRTERGDSAVYLCASSLSSGSYYEQYFGPGTRLTVT.

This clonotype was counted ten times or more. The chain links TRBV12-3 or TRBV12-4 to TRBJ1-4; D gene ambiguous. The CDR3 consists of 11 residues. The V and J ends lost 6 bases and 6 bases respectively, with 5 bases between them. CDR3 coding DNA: TGTGCCAGCAGCCCTCATGAAAAACTGTTTTTT. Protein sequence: CASSPHEKLFF.

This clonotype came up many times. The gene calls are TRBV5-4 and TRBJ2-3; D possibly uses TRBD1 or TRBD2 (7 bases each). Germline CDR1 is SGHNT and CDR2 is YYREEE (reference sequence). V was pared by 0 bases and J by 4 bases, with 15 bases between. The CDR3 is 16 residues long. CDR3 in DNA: TGTGCCAGCAGCTTGGAGGGCAGGGGGGGATCAGATACGCAGTATTTT. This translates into CASSLEGRGGSDTQYF.

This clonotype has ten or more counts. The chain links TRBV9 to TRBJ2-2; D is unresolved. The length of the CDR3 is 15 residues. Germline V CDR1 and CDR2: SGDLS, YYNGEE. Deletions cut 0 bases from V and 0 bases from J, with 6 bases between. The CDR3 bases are TGTGCCAGCAGCGTAGCTGTCACGAACACCGGGGAGCTGTTTTTT. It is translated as CASSVAVTNTGELFF.

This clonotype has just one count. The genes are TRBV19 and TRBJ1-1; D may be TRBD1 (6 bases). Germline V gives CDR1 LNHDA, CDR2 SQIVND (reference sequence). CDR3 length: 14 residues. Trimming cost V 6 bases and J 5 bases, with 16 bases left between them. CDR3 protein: CASSLRGAWTEAFF. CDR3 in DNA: TGTGCCAGTAGCCTCCGGGGGGCTTGGACTGAAGCTTTCTTT.

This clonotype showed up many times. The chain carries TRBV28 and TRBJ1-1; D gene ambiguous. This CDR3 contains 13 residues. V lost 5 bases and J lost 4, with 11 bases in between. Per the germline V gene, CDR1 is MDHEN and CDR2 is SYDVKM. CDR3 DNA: TGTGCCAGCAGTCTGGGCAGAATCACTGAAGCTTTCTTT. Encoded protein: CASSLGRITEAFF.

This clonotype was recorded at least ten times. Written as DNA, the CDR3 is TGTGCCAGCAGTTTTGGTGGAGTAGGAAGCACAGATACGCAGTATTTT. This translates into CASSFGGVGSTDTQYF. V and J are TRBV12-3 or TRBV12-4 and TRBJ2-3; D remains ambiguous. The CDR3 has 16 amino acids. Trimming shortened V by 3 bases and J by 0 bases, and 13 bases separated the two germline ends.

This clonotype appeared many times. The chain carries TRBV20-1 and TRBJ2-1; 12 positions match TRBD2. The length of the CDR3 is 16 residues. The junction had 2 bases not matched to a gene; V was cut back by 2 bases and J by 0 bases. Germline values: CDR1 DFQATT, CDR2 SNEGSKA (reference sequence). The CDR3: CSARTSGGSSYNEQFF. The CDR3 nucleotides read TGCAGTGCTAGAACTAGCGGGGGGAGCTCCTACAATGAGCAGTTCTTC.

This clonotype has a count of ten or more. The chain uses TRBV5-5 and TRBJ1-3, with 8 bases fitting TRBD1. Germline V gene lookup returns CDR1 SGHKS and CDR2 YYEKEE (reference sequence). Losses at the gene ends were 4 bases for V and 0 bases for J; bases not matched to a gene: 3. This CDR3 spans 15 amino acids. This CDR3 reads CASSRDRNSGNTIYF. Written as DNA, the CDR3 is TGTGCCAGCAGCAGGGACAGGAACTCTGGAAACACCATATATTTT.

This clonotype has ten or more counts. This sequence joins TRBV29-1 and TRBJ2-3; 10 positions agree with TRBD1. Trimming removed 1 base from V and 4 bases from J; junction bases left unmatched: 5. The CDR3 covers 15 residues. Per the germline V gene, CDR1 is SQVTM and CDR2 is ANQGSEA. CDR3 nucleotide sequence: TGCAGCGTTGAAGTTCGGGACAGGGGACCAGATACGCAGTATTTT. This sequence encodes CSVEVRDRGPDTQYF.

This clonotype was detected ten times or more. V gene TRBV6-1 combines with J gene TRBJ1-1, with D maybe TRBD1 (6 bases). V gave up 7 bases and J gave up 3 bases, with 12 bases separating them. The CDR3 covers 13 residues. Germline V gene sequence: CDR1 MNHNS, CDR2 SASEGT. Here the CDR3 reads CASIFGGDTEAFF. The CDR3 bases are TGTGCCAGCATCTTTGGGGGCGACACTGAAGCTTTCTTT.

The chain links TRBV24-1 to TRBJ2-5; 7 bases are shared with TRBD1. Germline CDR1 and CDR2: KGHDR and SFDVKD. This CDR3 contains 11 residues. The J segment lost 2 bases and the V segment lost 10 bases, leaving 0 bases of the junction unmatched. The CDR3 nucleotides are TGTGCCACGGGACAGCAAGAGACCCAGTACTTC. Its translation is CATGQQETQYF.

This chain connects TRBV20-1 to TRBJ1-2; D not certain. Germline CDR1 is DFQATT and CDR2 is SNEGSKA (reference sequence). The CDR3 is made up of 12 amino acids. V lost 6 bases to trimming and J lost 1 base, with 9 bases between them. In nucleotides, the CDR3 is TGCAGTGCCCCGGGATTTAACTATGGCTACACCTTC. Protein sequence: CSAPGFNYGYTF.

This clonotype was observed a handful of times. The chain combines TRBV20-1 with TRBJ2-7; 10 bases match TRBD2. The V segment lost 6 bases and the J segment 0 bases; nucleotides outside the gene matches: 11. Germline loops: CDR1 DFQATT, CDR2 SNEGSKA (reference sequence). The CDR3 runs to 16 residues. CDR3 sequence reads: CSATWTSGVSSYEQYF. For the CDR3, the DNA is TGCAGTGCCACTTGGACTAGCGGAGTTAGCTCCTACGAGCAGTACTTC.

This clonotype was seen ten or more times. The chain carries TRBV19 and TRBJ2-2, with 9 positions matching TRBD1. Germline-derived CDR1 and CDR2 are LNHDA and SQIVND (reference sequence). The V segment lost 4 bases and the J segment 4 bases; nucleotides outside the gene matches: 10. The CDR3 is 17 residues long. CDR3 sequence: CASSTIRQGVSTGELFF. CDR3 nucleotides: TGTGCCAGTAGTACCATCAGACAGGGGGTGAGCACCGGGGAGCTGTTTTTT.

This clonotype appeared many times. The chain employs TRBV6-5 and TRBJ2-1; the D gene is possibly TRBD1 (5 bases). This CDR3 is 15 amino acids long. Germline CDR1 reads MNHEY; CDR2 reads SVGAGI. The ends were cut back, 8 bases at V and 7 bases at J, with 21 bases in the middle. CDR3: CASLGARGGTNEQFF. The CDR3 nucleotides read TGTGCCAGCCTAGGGGCAAGGGGTGGTACGAATGAGCAGTTCTTC.

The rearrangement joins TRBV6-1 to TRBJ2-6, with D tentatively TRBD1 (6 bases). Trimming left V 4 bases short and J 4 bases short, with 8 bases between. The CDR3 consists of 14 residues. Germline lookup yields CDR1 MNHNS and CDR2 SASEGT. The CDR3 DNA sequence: TGTGCCAGCAGTGGACAGGCGGGGGCCAACGTCCTGACTTTC. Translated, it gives CASSGQAGANVLTF.

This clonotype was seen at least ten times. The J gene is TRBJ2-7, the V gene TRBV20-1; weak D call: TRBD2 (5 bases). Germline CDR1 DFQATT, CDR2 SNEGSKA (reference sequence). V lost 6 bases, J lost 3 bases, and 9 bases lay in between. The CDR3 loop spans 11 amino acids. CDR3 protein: CSAPRDYEQYF. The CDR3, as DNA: TGCAGTGCCCCACGGGACTACGAGCAGTACTTC.

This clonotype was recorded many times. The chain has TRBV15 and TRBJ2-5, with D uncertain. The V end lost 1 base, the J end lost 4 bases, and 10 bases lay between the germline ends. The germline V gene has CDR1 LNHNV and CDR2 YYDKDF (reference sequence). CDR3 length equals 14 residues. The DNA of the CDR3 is TGTGCCACCAGCAGAGCTCGGCAGAGAGAGACCCAGTACTTC. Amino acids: CATSRARQRETQYF.

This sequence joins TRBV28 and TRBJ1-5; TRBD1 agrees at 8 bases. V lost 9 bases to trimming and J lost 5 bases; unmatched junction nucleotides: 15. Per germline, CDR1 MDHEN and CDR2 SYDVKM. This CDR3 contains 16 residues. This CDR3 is CASGDRGTWVDQPQHF. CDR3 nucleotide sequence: TGTGCCAGTGGAGACAGGGGTACGTGGGTAGATCAGCCCCAGCATTTT.

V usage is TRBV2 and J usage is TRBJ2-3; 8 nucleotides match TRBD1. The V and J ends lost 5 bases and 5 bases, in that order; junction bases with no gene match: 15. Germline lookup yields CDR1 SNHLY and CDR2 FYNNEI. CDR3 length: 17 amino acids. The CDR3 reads CASSSSRGLYGRDTQYF. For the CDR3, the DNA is TGTGCCAGCAGTTCTTCCAGGGGGCTATATGGAAGAGATACGCAGTATTTT.

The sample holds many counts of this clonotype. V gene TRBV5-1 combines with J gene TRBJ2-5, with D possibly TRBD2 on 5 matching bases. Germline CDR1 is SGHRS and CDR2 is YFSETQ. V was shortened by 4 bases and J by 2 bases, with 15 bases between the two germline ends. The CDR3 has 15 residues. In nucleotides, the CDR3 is TGCGCCAGCAGCGTCAGTAACCCGGGACAAGAGACCCAGTACTTC. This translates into CASSVSNPGQETQYF.